This entry concerns a single T cell receptor (beta chain). Antigen specificity is unknown. The record originates from a study of cytomegalovirus exposure and HLA in healthy donors. Study findings and constraints: Of the V segments, some could not be distinguished, including TRBV6-2 and TRBV6-3, and were excluded. According to an earlier analysis, most TCR beta V segments yielded productive rearrangements about 87% or about 30% of the time. In a later analysis, DRB1 alleles had the most associated TCRs; HLA-C alleles the fewest.

This CDR3 is built from 16 residues. J lost 7 bases, V lost 5 bases, and 12 bases had no gene match. CDR1 KGHSH and CDR2 LQKENI come from the germline V gene. The PCR made use of 60 Vbeta and 13 Jbeta primers. TCRdb's table, derived via immunoSEQ multiplex PCR, lists solely in-frame clones and lacks some. The data hold roughly 63,000 clones, with roughly 77% observed a single time. The clonotype originates from a middle-aged woman in good health and CMV-seropositive. Material: PBMCs. The gene calls are TRBV18 and TRBJ2-1; TRBD1 agrees at 9 bases. The CDR3 loop is CASSTDSTGGGNEQFF. CDR3 nucleotide sequence: TGTGCCAGCTCAACAGACTCGACAGGGGGAGGGAATGAGCAGTTCTTC.